These T cell receptor beta chains were read from a single sample in a study of T cell responses to AZD1222 COVID-19 vaccine. Produced via immunoSEQ multiplex PCR; TCRdb's table is partial and in-frame only. This table has around 100,000 clones, about 89% appearing once. Sequenced material: peripheral blood, taken on day 0 of AZD1222 vaccination. All receptors derive from an adult in good health. Each CDR3 is given with its conserved first and last residue. Fields, in order: D gene, clone size, J gene, V gene, CDR3 protein, CDR3 DNA. A D gene is named only where the DNA matches it firmly. Clone size is not always given. Where it is, it says once, few, many or a class for expanded clones.

>TRBD2|NA|TRBJ2-3|TRBV3-1/TRBV3-2
CASSQRGLAVDTQYF
TGTGCCAGCAGCCAGAGGGGACTAGCCGTAGATACGCAGTATTTT
>NA|once|TRBJ2-6|TRBV28
CASSTQGTGANVLTF
TGTGCCAGCAGTACCCAGGGGACTGGGGCCAACGTCCTGACTTTC
>NA|NA|TRBJ2-3|TRBV30
CAWSKQWGGPKTDTQYF
TGTGCCTGGAGTAAACAATGGGGGGGCCCTAAAACAGATACGCAGTATTTT
>NA|NA|TRBJ1-2|TRBV5-1
CASSREGVLNYGYTF
TGCGCCAGCAGCCGGGAGGGGGTATTGAACTATGGCTACACCTTC
>NA|NA|TRBJ1-2|TRBV19
CASSVGQGIGGYTF
TGTGCCAGTAGTGTTGGGCAGGGTATTGGCGGCTACACCTTC
>TRBD1|NA|TRBJ2-7|TRBV9
CASSGRPDRALYEQYF
TGTGCCAGCAGCGGAAGACCCGACAGGGCTCTCTACGAGCAGTACTTC
>TRBD1|few|TRBJ2-1|TRBV18
CASSPPGQGSSYNEQFF
TGTGCCAGCTCACCTCCGGGACAGGGGAGCTCCTACAATGAGCAGTTCTTC
>NA|few|TRBJ1-1|TRBV19
CASSIAVGTEAFF
TGTGCCAGTAGTATTGCCGTTGGGACTGAAGCTTTCTTT
>NA|NA|TRBJ2-5|TRBV18
CASSPEETQYF
TGTGCCAGCTCACCGGAAGAGACCCAGTACTTC
>TRBD2|NA|TRBJ2-3|TRBV10-3
CAISVIDTSGTDTQYF
TGTGCCATCAGTGTTATAGATACTAGCGGCACAGATACGCAGTATTTT
>NA|NA|TRBJ2-3|TRBV14
CASSPYWGTDTQYF
TGTGCCAGCAGCCCTTACTGGGGGACAGATACGCAGTATTTT
>TRBD2|once|TRBJ2-1|TRBV3-1/TRBV3-2
CASSQDPLAGNEQFF
TGTGCCAGCAGCCAAGATCCACTAGCGGGCAATGAGCAGTTCTTC
>TRBD1|NA|TRBJ2-3|TRBV13
CAGSLVSFYPGQGTDTQYF
TGTGCCGGCAGCTTAGTTTCATTTTATCCGGGACAGGGAACCGATACGCAGTATTTT
>TRBD2|few|TRBJ2-7|TRBV6-5
CASSLTSASSYEQYF
TGTGCCAGCAGCCTGACTAGCGCCAGCTCCTACGAGCAGTACTTC
>TRBD1|NA|TRBJ1-5|TRBV4-2
CASSQAQGGHQPQHF
TGTGCCAGCAGCCAAGCCCAGGGGGGCCATCAGCCCCAGCATTTT
>TRBD1|NA|TRBJ1-1|TRBV7-2
CASSPGQGATEAFF
TGTGCCAGCAGCCCGGGACAGGGGGCGACTGAAGCTTTCTTT
>NA|NA|TRBJ1-1|TRBV5-1
CASSLTPGRADTEAFF
TGCGCCAGCAGCTTAACACCGGGCAGGGCGGACACTGAAGCTTTCTTT
>NA|few|TRBJ2-1|TRBV27
CASSLLSGGGPNEQFF
TGTGCCAGCAGTTTACTCAGTGGGGGGGGCCCCAATGAGCAGTTCTTC
>NA|NA|TRBJ2-6|TRBV10-3
CAIRRRGDTPGANVLTF
TGTGCCATCCGTAGAAGAGGGGATACTCCTGGGGCCAACGTCCTGACTTTC
>NA|few|TRBJ2-1|TRBV13
CASSLPGYNEQFF
TGTGCCAGCAGCTTGCCGGGATACAATGAGCAGTTCTTC
>NA|NA|TRBJ1-4|TRBV4-1
CASSQDREKLFF
TGCGCCAGCAGCCAAGATCGTGAAAAACTGTTTTTT
>TRBD1|NA|TRBJ1-3|TRBV10-3
CAISGGQMNPGNTIYF
TGTGCCATCAGTGGGGGACAGATGAATCCTGGAAACACCATATATTTT
>NA|NA|TRBJ1-5|TRBV6-6
CASSYPSNQPQHF
TGTGCCAGCAGTTACCCCTCCAATCAGCCCCAGCATTTT
>NA|NA|TRBJ2-1|TRBV4-1
CASSQAGVHEQFF
TGCGCCAGCAGCCAAGCTGGAGTCCATGAGCAGTTCTTC
>NA|few|TRBJ1-2|TRBV6-4
CASSDSEGGHYTF
TGTGCCAGCAGTGACTCGGAAGGCGGGCACTACACCTTC
>NA|NA|TRBJ1-2|TRBV11-2
CASAHVRGRNGGYTF
TGTGCCAGCGCTCATGTGAGGGGTAGAAACGGTGGCTACACCTTC
>NA|NA|TRBJ2-3|TRBV29-1
CSAFVGDQADTQYF
TGCAGCGCGTTCGTGGGGGACCAGGCAGATACGCAGTATTTT
>NA|NA|TRBJ1-2|TRBV27
CASSFNGHYGYTF
TGTGCCAGCAGTTTTAACGGTCACTATGGCTACACCTTC
>NA|NA|TRBJ2-5|TRBV7-9
CASSLGAHHKGTQYF
TGTGCCAGCAGCTTAGGGGCCCATCACAAAGGGACCCAGTACTTC
>NA|NA|TRBJ1-4|TRBV2
CASRRPGPTNEKLFF
TGTGCCAGCAGGAGACCAGGTCCAACTAATGAAAAACTGTTTTTT
>NA|NA|TRBJ1-5|TRBV9
CASSRGGTSNQPQHF
TGTGCCAGCTCCCGTGGGGGAACGAGCAATCAGCCCCAGCATTTT
>TRBD1|NA|TRBJ2-3|TRBV29-1
CSVEYTGQGLVGTQYF
TGCAGCGTTGAATATACGGGACAGGGTTTAGTTGGTACGCAGTATTTT
>NA|NA|TRBJ2-1|TRBV24-1
CATSDFPGNEQFF
TGTGCCACCAGTGATTTTCCCGGGAATGAGCAGTTCTTC
>TRBD1|NA|TRBJ2-7|TRBV5-5
CASSLLRDSSYEQYF
TGTGCCAGCAGCTTGTTAAGGGACAGCTCCTACGAGCAGTACTTC
>TRBD1|NA|TRBJ2-3|TRBV7-9
CASSPGQGVTDTQYF
TGTGCCAGCAGCCCCGGACAGGGCGTCACAGATACGCAGTATTTT
>TRBD1|NA|TRBJ2-7|TRBV10-3
CAISGGDRETYEQYF
TGTGCCATCAGTGGTGGGGACAGAGAGACCTACGAGCAGTACTTC
>NA|NA|TRBJ2-7|TRBV13
CASSPLRSYEQYF
TGTGCCAGCAGCCCTCTACGATCCTACGAGCAGTACTTC
>TRBD1|NA|TRBJ1-2|TRBV10-3
CAIIRDRSENYGYTF
TGTGCCATCATCCGGGACAGGAGTGAAAACTATGGCTACACCTTC
>NA|NA|TRBJ1-5|TRBV6-1
CASSVADGNQPQHF
TGTGCCAGCAGTGTAGCGGACGGCAATCAGCCCCAGCATTTT
>NA|NA|TRBJ1-6|TRBV5-1
CASQDPGAGSSPLHF
TGCGCCAGCCAGGACCCGGGGGCGGGTAGTTCACCCCTCCACTTT